This T cell receptor beta chain was identified during a study of OX40 agonist ivuxolimab in advanced cancers. General study findings and limits: There were, on average, more expanded clones in CD8+ T cells than in CD4+.

About this clone itself: Its antigen remains unknown.

Method: immunoSEQ multiplex PCR; TCRdb's copy keeps in-frame clones and lacks some. The sample contains tens of thousands of clones, 84% of which appear only once. Blood sampling was done at baseline, cycle 4 day 1, and cycle 7 day 1. V shed 3 bases and J shed 1 base, with 11 bases lying between them. Germline V gene data show CDR1 as SGDLS and CDR2 as YYNGEE. CDR3 length: 14 amino acids. The sequence was obtained from an adult with an advanced solid tumor such as melanoma, head and neck, liver or kidney cancer. This material consisted of CD4+ or CD8+ T cells sorted from blood, taken in a trial of the OX40 agonist ivuxolimab. The chain employs TRBV9 and TRBJ2-7; perhaps TRBD2 as D (5 bases). The CDR3 sequence: CASSARGLSYEQYF. DNA for the CDR3: TGTGCCAGCAGCGCACGGGGTTTATCCTACGAGCAGTACTTC. Full variable domain (remainder filled in from reference TRBV9 and TRBJ2-7): DSGVTQTPKHLITATGQRVTLRCSPRSGDLSVYWYQQSLDQGLQFLIQYYNGEERAKGNILERFSAQQFPDLHSELNLSSLELGDSALYFCASSARGLSYEQYFGPGTRLTVT.